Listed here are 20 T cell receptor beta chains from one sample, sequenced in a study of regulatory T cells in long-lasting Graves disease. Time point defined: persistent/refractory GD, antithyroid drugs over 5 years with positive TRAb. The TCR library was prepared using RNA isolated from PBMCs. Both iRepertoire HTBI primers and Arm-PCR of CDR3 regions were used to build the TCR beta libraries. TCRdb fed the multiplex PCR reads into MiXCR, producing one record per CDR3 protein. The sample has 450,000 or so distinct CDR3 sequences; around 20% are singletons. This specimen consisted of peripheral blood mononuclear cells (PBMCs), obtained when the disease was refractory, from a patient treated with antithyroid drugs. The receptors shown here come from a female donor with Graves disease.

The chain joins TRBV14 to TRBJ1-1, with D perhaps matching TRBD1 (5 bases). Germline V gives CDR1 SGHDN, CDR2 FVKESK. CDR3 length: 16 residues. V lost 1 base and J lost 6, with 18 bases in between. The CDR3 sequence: CASSQVWGSGRAEAFF. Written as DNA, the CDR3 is TGTGCCAGCAGCCAAGTGTGGGGCTCAGGGAGGGCTGAAGCTTTCTTT.

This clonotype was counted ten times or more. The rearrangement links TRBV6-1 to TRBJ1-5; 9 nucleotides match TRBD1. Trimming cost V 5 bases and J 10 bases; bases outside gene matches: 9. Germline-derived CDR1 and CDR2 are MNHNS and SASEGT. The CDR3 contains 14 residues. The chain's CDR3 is CASSPDRGKSPQHF. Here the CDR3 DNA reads TGTGCCAGCAGTCCGGACAGGGGAAAGAGTCCCCAGCATTTT.

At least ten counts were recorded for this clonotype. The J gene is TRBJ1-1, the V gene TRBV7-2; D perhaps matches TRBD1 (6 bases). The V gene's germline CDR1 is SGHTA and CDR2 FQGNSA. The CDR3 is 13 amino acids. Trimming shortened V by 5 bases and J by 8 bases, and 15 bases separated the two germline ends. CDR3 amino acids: CASSPTGGLEAFF. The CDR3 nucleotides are TGTGCCAGCAGCCCGACGGGGGGCCTGGAAGCTTTCTTT.

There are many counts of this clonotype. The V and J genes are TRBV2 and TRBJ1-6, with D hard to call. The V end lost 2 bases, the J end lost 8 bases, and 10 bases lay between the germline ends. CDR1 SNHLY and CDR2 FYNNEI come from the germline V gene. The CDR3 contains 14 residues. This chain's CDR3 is CASSELGGDSPLHF. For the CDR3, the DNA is TGTGCCAGCAGTGAATTGGGTGGGGATTCACCCCTCCACTTT.

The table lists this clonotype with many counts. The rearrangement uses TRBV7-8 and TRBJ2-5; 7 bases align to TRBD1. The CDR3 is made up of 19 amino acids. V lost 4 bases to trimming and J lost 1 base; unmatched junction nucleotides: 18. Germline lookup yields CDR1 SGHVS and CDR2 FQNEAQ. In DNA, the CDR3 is TGTGCCAGCAGCTCCCTAGGGTGGACAGGAAGGCTCGGCCAAGAGACCCAGTACTTC. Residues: CASSSLGWTGRLGQETQYF. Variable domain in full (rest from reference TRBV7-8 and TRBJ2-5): GAGVSQSPRYKVAKRGQDVALRCDPISGHVSLFWYQQALGQGPEFLTYFQNEAQLDKSGLPSDRFFAERPEGSVSTLKIQRTQQEDSAVYLCASSSLGWTGRLGQETQYFGPGTRLLVL.

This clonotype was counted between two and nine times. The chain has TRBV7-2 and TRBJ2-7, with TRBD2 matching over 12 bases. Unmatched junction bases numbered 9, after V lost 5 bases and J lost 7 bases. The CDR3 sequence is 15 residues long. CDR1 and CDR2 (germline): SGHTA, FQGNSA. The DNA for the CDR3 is TGTGCCAGCAGCAGAGTACTAGCGGGAGGAGGAGAGCAGTACTTC. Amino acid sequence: CASSRVLAGGGEQYF.

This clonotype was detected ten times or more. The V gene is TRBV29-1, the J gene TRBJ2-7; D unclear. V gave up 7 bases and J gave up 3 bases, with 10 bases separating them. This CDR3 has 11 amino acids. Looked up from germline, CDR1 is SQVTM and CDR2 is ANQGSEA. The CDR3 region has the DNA TGCAGCGCAGCCAGCGACTACGAGCAGTACTTC. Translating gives CSAASDYEQYF.

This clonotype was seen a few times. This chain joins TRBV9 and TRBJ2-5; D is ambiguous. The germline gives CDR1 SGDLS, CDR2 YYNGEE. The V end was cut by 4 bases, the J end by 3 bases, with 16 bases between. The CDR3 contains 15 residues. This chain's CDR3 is CASSPEVFSEETQYF. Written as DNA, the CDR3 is TGTGCCAGCAGCCCCGAGGTATTTTCAGAAGAGACCCAGTACTTC.

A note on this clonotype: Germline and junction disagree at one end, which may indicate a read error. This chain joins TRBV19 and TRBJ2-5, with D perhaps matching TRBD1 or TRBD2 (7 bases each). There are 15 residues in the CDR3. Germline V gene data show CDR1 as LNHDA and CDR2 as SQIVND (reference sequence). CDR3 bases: TGTGCCAGTAGTCCTCAGGGGGAGGGCCAAAAGACCCAGTACTTC. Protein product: CASSPQGEGQKTQYF.

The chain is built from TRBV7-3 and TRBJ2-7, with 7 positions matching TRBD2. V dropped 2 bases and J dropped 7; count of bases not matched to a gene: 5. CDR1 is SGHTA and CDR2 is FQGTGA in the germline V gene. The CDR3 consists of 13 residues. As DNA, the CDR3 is TGTGCCAGCAGCTTATCATCAGCGGGAGAGCAGTACTTC. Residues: CASSLSSAGEQYF.

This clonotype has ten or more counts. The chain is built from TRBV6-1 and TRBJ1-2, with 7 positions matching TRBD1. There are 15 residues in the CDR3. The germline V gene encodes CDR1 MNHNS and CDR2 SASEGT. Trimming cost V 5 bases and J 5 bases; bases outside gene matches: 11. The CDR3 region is CASSTDFGTEYGYTF. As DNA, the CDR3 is TGTGCCAGCAGTACAGACTTCGGGACAGAATATGGCTACACCTTC.

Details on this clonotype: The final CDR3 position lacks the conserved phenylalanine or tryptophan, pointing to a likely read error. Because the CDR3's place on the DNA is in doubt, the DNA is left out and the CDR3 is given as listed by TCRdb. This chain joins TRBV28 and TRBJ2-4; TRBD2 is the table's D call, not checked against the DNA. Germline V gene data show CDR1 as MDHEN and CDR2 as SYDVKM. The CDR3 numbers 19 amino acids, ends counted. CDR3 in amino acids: CASSQQTEGWPHRGQYFGP.

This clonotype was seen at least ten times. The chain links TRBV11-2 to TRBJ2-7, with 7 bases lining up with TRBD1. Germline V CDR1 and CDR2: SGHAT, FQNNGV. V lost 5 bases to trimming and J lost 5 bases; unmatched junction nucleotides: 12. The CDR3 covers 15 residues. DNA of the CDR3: TGTGCCAGCAGCCGACCGACAGGGCTCGTCAACGAGCAGTACTTC. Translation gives CASSRPTGLVNEQYF.

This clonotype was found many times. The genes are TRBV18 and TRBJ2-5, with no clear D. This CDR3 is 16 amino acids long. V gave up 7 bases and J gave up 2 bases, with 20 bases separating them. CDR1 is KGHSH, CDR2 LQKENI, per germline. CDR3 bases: TGTGCCAGCTTATCACCAGTACAACAGCCGCAAGAGACCCAGTACTTC. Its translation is CASLSPVQQPQETQYF.

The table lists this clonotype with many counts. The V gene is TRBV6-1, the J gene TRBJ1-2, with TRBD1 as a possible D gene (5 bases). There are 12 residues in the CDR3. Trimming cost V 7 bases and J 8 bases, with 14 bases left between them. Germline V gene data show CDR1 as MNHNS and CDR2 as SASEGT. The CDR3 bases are TGTGCCAGCAAGCGGGGGGATAAAGGCTACACCTTC. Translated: CASKRGDKGYTF.

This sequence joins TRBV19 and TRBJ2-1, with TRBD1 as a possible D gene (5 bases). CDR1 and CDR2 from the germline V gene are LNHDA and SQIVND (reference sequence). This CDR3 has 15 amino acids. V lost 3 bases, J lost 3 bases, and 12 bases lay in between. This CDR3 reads CASSMKGFLYNEQFF. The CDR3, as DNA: TGTGCCAGTAGTATGAAGGGGTTTCTCTACAATGAGCAGTTCTTC.

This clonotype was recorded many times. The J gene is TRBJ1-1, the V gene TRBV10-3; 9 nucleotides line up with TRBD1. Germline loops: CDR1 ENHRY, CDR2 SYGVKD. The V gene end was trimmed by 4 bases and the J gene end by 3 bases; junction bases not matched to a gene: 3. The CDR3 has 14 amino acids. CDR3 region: CAISGDREDTEAFF. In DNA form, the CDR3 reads TGTGCCATCAGTGGGGACAGGGAGGACACTGAAGCTTTCTTT.

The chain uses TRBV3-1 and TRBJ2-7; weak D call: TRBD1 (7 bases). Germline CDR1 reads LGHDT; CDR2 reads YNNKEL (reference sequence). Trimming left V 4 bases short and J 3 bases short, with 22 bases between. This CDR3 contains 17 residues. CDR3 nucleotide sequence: TGTGCCAGCAGCCTCGACAGGGTGGATGGAGGGTACTACGAGCAGTACTTC. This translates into CASSLDRVDGGYYEQYF.

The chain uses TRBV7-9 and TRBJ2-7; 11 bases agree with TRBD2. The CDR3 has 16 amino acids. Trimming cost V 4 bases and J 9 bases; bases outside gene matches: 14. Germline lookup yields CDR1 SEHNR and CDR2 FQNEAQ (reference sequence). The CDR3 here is CASSSPVVAGGPGQYF. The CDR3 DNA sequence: TGTGCCAGCAGCTCCCCCGTTGTAGCGGGAGGGCCAGGGCAGTACTTC.

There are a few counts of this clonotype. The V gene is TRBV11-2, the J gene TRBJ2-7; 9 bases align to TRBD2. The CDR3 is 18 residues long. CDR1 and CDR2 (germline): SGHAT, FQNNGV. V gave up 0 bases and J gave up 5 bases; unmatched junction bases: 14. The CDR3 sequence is CASSLEPSFVAGVDEQYF. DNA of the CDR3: TGTGCCAGCAGCTTAGAACCCTCATTTGTAGCGGGAGTCGACGAGCAGTACTTC.